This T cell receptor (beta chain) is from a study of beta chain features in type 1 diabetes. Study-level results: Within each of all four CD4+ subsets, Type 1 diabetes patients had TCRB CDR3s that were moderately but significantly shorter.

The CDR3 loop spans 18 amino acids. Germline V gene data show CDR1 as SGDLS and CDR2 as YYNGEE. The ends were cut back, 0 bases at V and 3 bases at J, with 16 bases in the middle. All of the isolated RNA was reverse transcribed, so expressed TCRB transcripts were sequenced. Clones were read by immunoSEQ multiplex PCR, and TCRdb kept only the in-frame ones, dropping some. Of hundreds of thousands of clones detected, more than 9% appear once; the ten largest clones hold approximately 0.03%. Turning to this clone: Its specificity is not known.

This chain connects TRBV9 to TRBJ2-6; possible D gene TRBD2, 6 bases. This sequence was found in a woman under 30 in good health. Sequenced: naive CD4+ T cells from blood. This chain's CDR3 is CASSVGRRSGVGANVLTF. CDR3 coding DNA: TGTGCCAGCAGCGTAGGAAGAAGGTCGGGGGTTGGGGCCAACGTCCTGACTTTC.